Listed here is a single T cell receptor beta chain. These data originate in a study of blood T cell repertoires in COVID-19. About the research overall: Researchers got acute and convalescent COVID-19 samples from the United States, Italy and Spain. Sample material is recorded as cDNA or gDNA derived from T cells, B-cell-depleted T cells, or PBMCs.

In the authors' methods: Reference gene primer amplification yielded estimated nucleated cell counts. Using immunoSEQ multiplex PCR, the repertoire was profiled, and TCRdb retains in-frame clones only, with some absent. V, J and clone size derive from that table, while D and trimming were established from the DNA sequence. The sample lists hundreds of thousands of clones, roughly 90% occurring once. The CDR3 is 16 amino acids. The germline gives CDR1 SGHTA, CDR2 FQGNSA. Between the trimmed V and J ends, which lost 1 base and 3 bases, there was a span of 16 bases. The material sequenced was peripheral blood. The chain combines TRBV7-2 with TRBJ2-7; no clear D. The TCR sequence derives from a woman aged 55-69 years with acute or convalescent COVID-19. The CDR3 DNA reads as TGTGCCAGCAGCTTAGGCCGGGTCCCGGAGAACTACGAGCAGTACTTC. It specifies CASSLGRVPENYEQYF. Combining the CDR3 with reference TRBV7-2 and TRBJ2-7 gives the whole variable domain GAGVSQSPSNKVTEKGKDVELRCDPISGHTALYWYRQSLGQGLEFLIYFQGNSAPDKSGLPSDRFSAERTGGSVSTLTIQRTQQEDSAVYLCASSLGRVPENYEQYFGPGTRLTVT.